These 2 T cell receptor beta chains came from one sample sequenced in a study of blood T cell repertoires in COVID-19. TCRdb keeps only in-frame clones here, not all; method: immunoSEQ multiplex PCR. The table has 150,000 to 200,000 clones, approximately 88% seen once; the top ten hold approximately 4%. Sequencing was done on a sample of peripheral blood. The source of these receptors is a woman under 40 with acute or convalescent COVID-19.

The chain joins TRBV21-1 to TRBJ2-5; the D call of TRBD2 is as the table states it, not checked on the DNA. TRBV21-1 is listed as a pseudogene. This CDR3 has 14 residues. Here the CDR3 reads CASSKRGGEETQYF. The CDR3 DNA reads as TGTGCCAGCAGCAAAAGAGGGGGGGAAGAGACCCAGTACTTC.

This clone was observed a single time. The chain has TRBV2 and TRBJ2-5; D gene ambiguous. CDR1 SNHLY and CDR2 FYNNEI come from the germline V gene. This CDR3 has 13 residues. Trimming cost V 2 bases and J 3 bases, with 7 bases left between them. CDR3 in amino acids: CASSEYPEETQYF. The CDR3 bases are TGTGCCAGCAGTGAATATCCAGAAGAGACCCAGTACTTC.